The T cell receptor beta chain described here comes from a study of control samples from healthy donors and cancer patients. Profiled with immunoSEQ multiplex PCR; TCRdb holds only in-frame clones, not every one. The data contain 150,000 to 200,000 clones, around nine tenths of them singletons. Germline-derived CDR1 and CDR2 are SGHVS and FNYEAQ. This CDR3 region has 15 residues. V shed 3 bases, J shed 0 bases, and the junction held 4 bases outside the gene matches. Sample: blood. The TCR comes from a man aged 30-40 years in good health. V is TRBV7-6 and J is TRBJ1-1, with 7 bases aligning to TRBD1. The CDR3 DNA reads TGTGCCAGCAGCTTGGGACAGCAAATGAACACTGAAGCTTTCTTT. It encodes CASSLGQQMNTEAFF.